This paragraph reports one T cell receptor beta chain. Produced via immunoSEQ multiplex PCR; TCRdb's table is partial and in-frame only. The repertoire holds about 9,200 clones, with approximately 79% as singletons. These data are taken from a study of somatic mutations in cytotoxic T cells in rheumatoid arthritis. Germline CDR1 reads MNHEY; CDR2 reads SMNVEV (reference sequence). The CDR3 consists of 14 residues. V was clipped by 6 bases and J by 7 bases; unmatched bases: 10. Sequencing was done on a sample of CD8+ T cells sorted from blood. This chain connects TRBV27 to TRBJ1-2; 8 positions agree with TRBD1. The TCR sequence derives from an adult with rheumatoid arthritis. The CDR3 is CASRRAQGVSGYTF. The CDR3 region has the DNA TGTGCCAGCAGGAGAGCACAGGGGGTTTCTGGCTACACCTTC.